These T cell receptor beta chains were read from a single sample in a study of graft-versus-host responses after intestinal transplantation. These TCRs are of unknown antigen specificity. Measured with immunoSEQ multiplex PCR; TCRdb has only the in-frame clones, and not every one. This sample has under 100,000 clones, with roughly 80% found just once. Sequenced here: unstimulated CD4+ T cells sorted from spleen or lymph node cells, sampled before intestinal transplant. These receptors all stem from a human donor who received an intestinal transplant. Each CDR3 is given with its conserved first and last residue. Fields, in order: V gene, J gene, D gene, clone size, CDR3 DNA, CDR3 protein. A D gene is named only where the DNA matches it firmly. Clone size is stated in some rows and not others, as once, few, many or a class when expanded.

v_gene: TRBV9; j_gene: TRBJ2-1; d_gene: NA; abundance: NA; CDR3nt: TGTGCCAGCAGCCCCCCCACAGCCTTCAATGAGCAGTTCTTC; CDR3aa: CASSPPTAFNEQFF
v_gene: TRBV9; j_gene: TRBJ1-1; d_gene: NA; abundance: NA; CDR3nt: TGTGCCAGCAGCGTAGACTCGAACACTGAAGCTTTCTTT; CDR3aa: CASSVDSNTEAFF
v_gene: TRBV2; j_gene: TRBJ2-1; d_gene: TRBD2; abundance: NA; CDR3nt: TGTGCCAGCAACCGATTAGCGGGGGCCTACAATGAGCAGTTCTTC; CDR3aa: CASNRLAGAYNEQFF
v_gene: TRBV6-1; j_gene: TRBJ2-3; d_gene: NA; abundance: NA; CDR3nt: TGTGCCAGCAGTATCTTACAGAGCACAGATACGCAGTATTTT; CDR3aa: CASSILQSTDTQYF
v_gene: TRBV6-1; j_gene: TRBJ1-1; d_gene: NA; abundance: few; CDR3nt: TGTGCCAGCAGTGACAGGGTAGCTTTCTTT; CDR3aa: CASSDRVAFF
v_gene: TRBV29-1; j_gene: TRBJ2-7; d_gene: TRBD1; abundance: NA; CDR3nt: TGCAGCGTCGTGCCGGAAGGACAGGGGATCTACGAGCAGTACTTC; CDR3aa: CSVVPEGQGIYEQYF
v_gene: TRBV4-2; j_gene: TRBJ2-3; d_gene: NA; abundance: few; CDR3nt: TGTGCCAGCAGCCAGACCCAGGCTACCTCAGATACGCAGTATTTT; CDR3aa: CASSQTQATSDTQYF
v_gene: TRBV7-6; j_gene: TRBJ2-6; d_gene: TRBD2; abundance: NA; CDR3nt: TGTGCCAGCAGCTTAGGTCTAGCGGGGTCTGGGGCCAACGTCCTGACTTTC; CDR3aa: CASSLGLAGSGANVLTF
v_gene: TRBV27; j_gene: TRBJ2-1; d_gene: TRBD2; abundance: NA; CDR3nt: TGTGCCAGCAGCCTCATCGGGGGTGCCCGGGGGGGTGAGCAGTTCTTC; CDR3aa: CASSLIGGARGGEQFF
v_gene: TRBV5-6; j_gene: TRBJ1-5; d_gene: TRBD1; abundance: few; CDR3nt: TGTGCCAGCAGCTCCCGGACAGGGCAGAGAAATCAGCCCCAGCATTTT; CDR3aa: CASSSRTGQRNQPQHF
v_gene: TRBV7-3; j_gene: TRBJ1-2; d_gene: NA; abundance: NA; CDR3nt: TGTGCCAGCAGCTTCAGGGAGGGCGGCTACACCTTC; CDR3aa: CASSFREGGYTF
v_gene: TRBV7-8; j_gene: TRBJ2-7; d_gene: TRBD1; abundance: NA; CDR3nt: TGTGCCAGCAGCTTAGTTGCGGTTGGCGGGACAGGGCCCTACGAGCAGTACTTC; CDR3aa: CASSLVAVGGTGPYEQYF
v_gene: TRBV5-1; j_gene: TRBJ2-7; d_gene: NA; abundance: few; CDR3nt: TGCGCCAGCAGCACTGGGACTACCAGGGGCTACGAGCAGTACTTC; CDR3aa: CASSTGTTRGYEQYF
v_gene: TRBV7-3; j_gene: TRBJ1-2; d_gene: NA; abundance: NA; CDR3nt: TGTGCCAGCAGCTTAATCCGAGCGAACTATGGCTACACCTTC; CDR3aa: CASSLIRANYGYTF
v_gene: TRBV5-1; j_gene: TRBJ2-2; d_gene: TRBD2; abundance: NA; CDR3nt: TGCGCCAGCAGCTTGGACCTAGCGGGCACCGGGGAGCTGTTTTTT; CDR3aa: CASSLDLAGTGELFF
v_gene: TRBV7-9; j_gene: TRBJ1-1; d_gene: TRBD1; abundance: NA; CDR3nt: TGTGCCAGCAGCTACCGGGACAGGGGGTATGGGGCTTTCTTT; CDR3aa: CASSYRDRGYGAFF
v_gene: TRBV2; j_gene: TRBJ2-3; d_gene: TRBD2; abundance: few; CDR3nt: TGTGCCAGCAAGAGGACTAGCGGGGGGACAGATACGCAGTATTTT; CDR3aa: CASKRTSGGTDTQYF
v_gene: TRBV6-1; j_gene: TRBJ2-7; d_gene: TRBD2; abundance: NA; CDR3nt: TGTGCCAGCAGACTAGCGGGAGTGGGTCCCTACGAGCAGTACTTC; CDR3aa: CASRLAGVGPYEQYF
v_gene: TRBV19; j_gene: TRBJ2-7; d_gene: TRBD2; abundance: once; CDR3nt: TGTGCCAGTAGTATAGATCTGAGGAAGGCGGGAGAGCGGTACTTC; CDR3aa: CASSIDLRKAGERYF
v_gene: TRBV28; j_gene: TRBJ2-1; d_gene: NA; abundance: NA; CDR3nt: TGTGCCAGCAGTTTCCTTGGGGCTTCAACCTACAATGAGCAGTTCTTC; CDR3aa: CASSFLGASTYNEQFF
v_gene: TRBV29-1; j_gene: TRBJ2-7; d_gene: NA; abundance: NA; CDR3nt: TGCAGCGTTGTCAGGGACTCCTACGAGCAGTACTTC; CDR3aa: CSVVRDSYEQYF
v_gene: TRBV29-1; j_gene: TRBJ2-3; d_gene: NA; abundance: few; CDR3nt: TGCAGCGTTGCCGCTGGCGGTCGCAGCACAGATACGCAGTATTTT; CDR3aa: CSVAAGGRSTDTQYF
v_gene: TRBV6-1; j_gene: TRBJ2-7; d_gene: NA; abundance: NA; CDR3nt: TGTGCCAGCAGTGAAGTTTGGGGGGACGAGCAGTACTTC; CDR3aa: CASSEVWGDEQYF
v_gene: TRBV2; j_gene: TRBJ2-6; d_gene: NA; abundance: NA; CDR3nt: TGTGCCAGCAGTGTAGGAGGGTACGGGCTTGGGGCCAACGTCCTGACTTTC; CDR3aa: CASSVGGYGLGANVLTF
v_gene: TRBV2; j_gene: TRBJ2-1; d_gene: TRBD2; abundance: NA; CDR3nt: TGTGCCAGCAGACCCCTAGCGGGGGGAACCTACAATGAGCAGTTCTTC; CDR3aa: CASRPLAGGTYNEQFF
v_gene: TRBV19; j_gene: TRBJ1-2; d_gene: TRBD1; abundance: NA; CDR3nt: TGTGCCAGCTTCCCGGGACAGGGAGGCTACACCTTC; CDR3aa: CASFPGQGGYTF